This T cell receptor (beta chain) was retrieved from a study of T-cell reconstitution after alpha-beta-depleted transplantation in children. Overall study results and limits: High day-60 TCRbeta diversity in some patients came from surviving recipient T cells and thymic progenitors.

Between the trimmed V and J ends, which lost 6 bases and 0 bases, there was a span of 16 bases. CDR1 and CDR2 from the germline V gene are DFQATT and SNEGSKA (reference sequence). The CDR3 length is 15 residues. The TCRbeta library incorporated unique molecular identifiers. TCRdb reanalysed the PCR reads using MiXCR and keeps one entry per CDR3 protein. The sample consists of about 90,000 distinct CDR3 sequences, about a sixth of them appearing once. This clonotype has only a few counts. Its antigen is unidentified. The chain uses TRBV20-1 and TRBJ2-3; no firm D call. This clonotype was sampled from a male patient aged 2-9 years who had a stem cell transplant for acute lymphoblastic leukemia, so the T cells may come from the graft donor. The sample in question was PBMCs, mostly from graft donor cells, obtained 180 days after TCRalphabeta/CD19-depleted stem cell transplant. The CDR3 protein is CSAYLGATSTDTQYF. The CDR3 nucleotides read TGCAGTGCCTATCTAGGAGCGACTAGCACAGATACGCAGTATTTT.